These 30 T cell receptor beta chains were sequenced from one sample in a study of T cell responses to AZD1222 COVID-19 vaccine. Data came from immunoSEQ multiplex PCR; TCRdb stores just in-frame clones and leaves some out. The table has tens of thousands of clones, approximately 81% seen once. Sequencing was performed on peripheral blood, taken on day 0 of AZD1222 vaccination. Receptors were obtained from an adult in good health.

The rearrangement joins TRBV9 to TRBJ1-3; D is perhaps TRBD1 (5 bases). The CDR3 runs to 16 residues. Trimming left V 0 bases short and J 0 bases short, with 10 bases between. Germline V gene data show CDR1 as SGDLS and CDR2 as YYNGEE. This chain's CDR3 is CASSVGSGGSGNTIYF. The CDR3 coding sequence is TGTGCCAGCAGCGTAGGGTCCGGGGGCTCTGGAAACACCATATATTTT.

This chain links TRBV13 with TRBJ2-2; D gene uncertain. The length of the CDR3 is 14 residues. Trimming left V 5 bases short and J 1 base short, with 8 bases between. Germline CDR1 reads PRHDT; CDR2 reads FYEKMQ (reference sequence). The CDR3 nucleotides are TGTGCCAGCAGCCCGACCAGGAACACCGGGGAGCTGTTTTTT. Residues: CASSPTRNTGELFF.

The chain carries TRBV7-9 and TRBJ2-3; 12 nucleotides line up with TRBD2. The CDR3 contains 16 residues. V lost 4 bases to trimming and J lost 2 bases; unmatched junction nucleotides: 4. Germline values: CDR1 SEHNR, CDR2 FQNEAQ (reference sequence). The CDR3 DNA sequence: TGTGCCAGCAGCTACAGGACTAGCGGGGACACAGATACGCAGTATTTT. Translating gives CASSYRTSGDTDTQYF.

The CDR3 reads CASSVALGQGARGYTF. CDR3 in DNA: TGTGCCAGCAGCGTAGCTCTAGGACAGGGGGCGCGGGGCTACACCTTC. The V call is TRBV9, the J call TRBJ1-2; 11 nucleotides line up with TRBD1. Losses at the gene ends were 0 bases for V and 8 bases for J; bases not matched to a gene: 9. CDR1 and CDR2 from the germline V gene are SGDLS and YYNGEE. The CDR3 extends over 16 amino acids.

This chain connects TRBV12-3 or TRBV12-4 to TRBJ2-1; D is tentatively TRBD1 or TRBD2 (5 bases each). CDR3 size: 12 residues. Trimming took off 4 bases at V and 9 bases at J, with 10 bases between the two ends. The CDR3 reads CASSSLGTEQFF. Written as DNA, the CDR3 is TGTGCCAGCAGTTCGCTAGGGACTGAGCAGTTCTTC.

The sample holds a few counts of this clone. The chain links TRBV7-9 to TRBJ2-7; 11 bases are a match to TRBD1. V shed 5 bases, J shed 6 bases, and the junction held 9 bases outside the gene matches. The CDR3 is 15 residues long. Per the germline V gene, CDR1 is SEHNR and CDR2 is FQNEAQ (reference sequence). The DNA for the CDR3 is TGTGCCAGCAGCGAACATTCCGGGACAGGGGGCGAGCAGTACTTC. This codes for CASSEHSGTGGEQYF.

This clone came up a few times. CDR3 loop: CASGRGGIDQPQHF. In DNA, the CDR3 is TGTGCCAGTGGGCGCGGGGGGATAGATCAGCCCCAGCATTTT. The chain combines TRBV6-5 with TRBJ1-5, with a possible D match to TRBD1 (5 bases). The CDR3 contains 14 residues. The germline CDR1 and CDR2 sequences are MNHEY and SVGAGI. V gave up 9 bases and J gave up 5 bases, with 17 bases separating them.

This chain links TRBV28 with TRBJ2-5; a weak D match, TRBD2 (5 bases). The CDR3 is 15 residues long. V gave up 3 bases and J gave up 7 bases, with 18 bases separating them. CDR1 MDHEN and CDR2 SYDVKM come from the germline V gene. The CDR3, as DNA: TGTGCCAGCAGTTTTGGAACCCCGGGATCTGGGACCCAGTACTTC. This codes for CASSFGTPGSGTQYF.

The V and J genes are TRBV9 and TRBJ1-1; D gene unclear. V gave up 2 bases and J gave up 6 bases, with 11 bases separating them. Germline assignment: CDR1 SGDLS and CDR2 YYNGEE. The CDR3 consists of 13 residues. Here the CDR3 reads CASSVTSYAEAFF. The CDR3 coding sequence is TGTGCCAGCAGCGTTACGTCGTATGCTGAAGCTTTCTTT.

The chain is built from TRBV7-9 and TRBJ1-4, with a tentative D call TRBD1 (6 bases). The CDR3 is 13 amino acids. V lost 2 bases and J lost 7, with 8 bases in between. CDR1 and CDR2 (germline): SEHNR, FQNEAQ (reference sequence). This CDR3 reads CASSLNRAEKLFF. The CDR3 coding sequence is TGTGCCAGCAGCTTAAACAGGGCTGAAAAACTGTTTTTT. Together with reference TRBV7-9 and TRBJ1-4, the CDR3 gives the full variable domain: DTGVSQNPRHKITKRGQNVTFRCDPISEHNRLYWYRQTLGQGPEFLTYFQNEAQLEKSRLLSDRFSAERPKGSFSTLEIQRTEQGDSAMYLCASSLNRAEKLFFGSGTQLSVL.

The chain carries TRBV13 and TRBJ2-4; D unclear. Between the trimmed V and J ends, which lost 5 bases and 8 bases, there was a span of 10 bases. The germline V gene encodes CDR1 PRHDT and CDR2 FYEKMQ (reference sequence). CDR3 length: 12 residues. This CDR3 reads CASSPGEYIQYF. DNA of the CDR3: TGTGCCAGCAGCCCGGGTGAATACATTCAGTACTTC.

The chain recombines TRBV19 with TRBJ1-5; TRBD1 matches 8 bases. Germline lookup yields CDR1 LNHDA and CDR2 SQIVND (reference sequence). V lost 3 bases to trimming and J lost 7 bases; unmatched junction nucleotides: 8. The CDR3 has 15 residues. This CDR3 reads CASSMEDRVEQPQHF. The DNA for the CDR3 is TGTGCCAGTAGTATGGAGGACAGGGTCGAGCAGCCCCAGCATTTT.

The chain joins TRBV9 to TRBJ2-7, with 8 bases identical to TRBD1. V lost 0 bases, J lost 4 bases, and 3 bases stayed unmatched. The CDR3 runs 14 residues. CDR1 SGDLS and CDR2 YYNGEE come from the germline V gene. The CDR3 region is CASSVGGQAYEQYF. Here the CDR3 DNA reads TGTGCCAGCAGCGTAGGGGGACAGGCGTACGAGCAGTACTTC.

Here the CDR3 DNA reads TGTGCCAGCAGTTACCTCGTTGGGTCCCCTGGAAACACCATATATTTT. This translates into CASSYLVGSPGNTIYF. The chain recombines TRBV6-5 with TRBJ1-3; no definite D call. This CDR3 is built from 16 residues. CDR1 is MNHEY, CDR2 SVGAGI, per germline. V shed 2 bases and J shed 2 bases, with 13 bases lying between them.

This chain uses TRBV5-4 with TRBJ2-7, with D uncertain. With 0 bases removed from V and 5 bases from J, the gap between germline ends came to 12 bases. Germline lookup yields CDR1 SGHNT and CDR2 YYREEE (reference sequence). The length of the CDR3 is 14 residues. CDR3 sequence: CASSLERLRDEQYF. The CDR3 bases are TGTGCCAGCAGCTTGGAACGGCTTCGGGACGAGCAGTACTTC.

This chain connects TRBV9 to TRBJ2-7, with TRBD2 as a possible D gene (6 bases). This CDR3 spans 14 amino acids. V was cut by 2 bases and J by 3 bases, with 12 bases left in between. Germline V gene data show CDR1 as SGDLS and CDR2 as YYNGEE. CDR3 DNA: TGTGCCAGCAGCGTTGGAGGGTCTTTCTACGAGCAGTACTTC. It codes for CASSVGGSFYEQYF.

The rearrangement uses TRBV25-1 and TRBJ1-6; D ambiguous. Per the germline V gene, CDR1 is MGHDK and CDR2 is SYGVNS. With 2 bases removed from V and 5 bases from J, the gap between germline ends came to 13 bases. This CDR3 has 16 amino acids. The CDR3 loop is CASSEPESSDNSPLHF. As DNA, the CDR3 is TGTGCCAGCAGTGAACCTGAGTCTAGTGATAATTCACCCCTCCACTTT.

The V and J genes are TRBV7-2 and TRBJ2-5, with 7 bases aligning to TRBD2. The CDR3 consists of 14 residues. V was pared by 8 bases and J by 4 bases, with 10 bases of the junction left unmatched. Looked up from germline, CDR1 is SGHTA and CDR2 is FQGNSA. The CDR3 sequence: CASGPRGGGETQYF. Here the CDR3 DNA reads TGTGCCAGCGGTCCCCGTGGGGGGGGAGAGACCCAGTACTTC.

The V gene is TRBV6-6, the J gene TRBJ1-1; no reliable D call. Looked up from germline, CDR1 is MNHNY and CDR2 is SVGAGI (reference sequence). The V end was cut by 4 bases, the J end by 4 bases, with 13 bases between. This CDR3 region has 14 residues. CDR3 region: CASSSSLRGTEAFF. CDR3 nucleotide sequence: TGTGCCAGCAGTTCGAGTTTACGCGGCACTGAAGCTTTCTTT.

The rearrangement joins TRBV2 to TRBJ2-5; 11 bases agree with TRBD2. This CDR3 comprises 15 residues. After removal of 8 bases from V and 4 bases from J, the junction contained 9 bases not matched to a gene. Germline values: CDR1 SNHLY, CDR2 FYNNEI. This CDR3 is CASGIGTSGGETQYF. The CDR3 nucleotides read TGTGCCAGCGGGATAGGGACTAGCGGTGGAGAGACCCAGTACTTC.

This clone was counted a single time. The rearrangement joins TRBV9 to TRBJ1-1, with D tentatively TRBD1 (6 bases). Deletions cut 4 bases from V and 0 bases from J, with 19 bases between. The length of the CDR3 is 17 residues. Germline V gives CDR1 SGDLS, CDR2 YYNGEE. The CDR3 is CASSPSTGRGLNTEAFF. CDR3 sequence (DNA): TGTGCCAGCAGCCCGAGCACGGGCAGGGGCCTGAACACTGAAGCTTTCTTT. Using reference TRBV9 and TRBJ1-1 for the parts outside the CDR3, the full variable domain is DSGVTQTPKHLITATGQRVTLRCSPRSGDLSVYWYQQSLDQGLQFLIQYYNGEERAKGNILERFSAQQFPDLHSELNLSSLELGDSALYFCASSPSTGRGLNTEAFFGQGTRLTVV.

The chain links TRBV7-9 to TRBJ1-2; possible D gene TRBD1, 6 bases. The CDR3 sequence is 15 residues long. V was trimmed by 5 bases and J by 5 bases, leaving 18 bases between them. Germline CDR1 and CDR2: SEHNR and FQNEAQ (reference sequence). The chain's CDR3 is CASSPTGTRGYGYTF. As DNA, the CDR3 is TGTGCCAGCAGCCCCACAGGGACAAGGGGGTATGGCTACACCTTC.

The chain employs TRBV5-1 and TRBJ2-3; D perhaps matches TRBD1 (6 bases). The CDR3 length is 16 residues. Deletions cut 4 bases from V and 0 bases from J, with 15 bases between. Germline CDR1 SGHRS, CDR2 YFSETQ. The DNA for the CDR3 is TGCGCCAGCAGCCTCGTTTTGGACAGTAGCACAGATACGCAGTATTTT. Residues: CASSLVLDSSTDTQYF. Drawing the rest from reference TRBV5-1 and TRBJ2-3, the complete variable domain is KAGVTQTPRYLIKTRGQQVTLSCSPISGHRSVSWYQQTPGQGLQFLFEYFSETQRNKGNFPGRFSGRQFSNSRSEMNVSTLELGDSALYLCASSLVLDSSTDTQYFGPGTRLTVL.

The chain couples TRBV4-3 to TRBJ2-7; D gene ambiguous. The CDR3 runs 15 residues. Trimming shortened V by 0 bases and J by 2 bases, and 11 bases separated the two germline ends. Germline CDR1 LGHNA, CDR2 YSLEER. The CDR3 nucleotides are TGCGCCAGCAGCCAAGAATGGACCACCGCCTACGAGCAGTACTTC. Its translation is CASSQEWTTAYEQYF.

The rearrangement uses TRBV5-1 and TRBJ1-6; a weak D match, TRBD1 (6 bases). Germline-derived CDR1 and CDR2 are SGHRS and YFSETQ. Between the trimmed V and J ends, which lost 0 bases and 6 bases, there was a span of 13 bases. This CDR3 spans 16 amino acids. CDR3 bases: TGCGCCAGCAGCTTGGTTGGGGGCGCTTCTAATTCACCCCTCCACTTT. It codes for CASSLVGGASNSPLHF.

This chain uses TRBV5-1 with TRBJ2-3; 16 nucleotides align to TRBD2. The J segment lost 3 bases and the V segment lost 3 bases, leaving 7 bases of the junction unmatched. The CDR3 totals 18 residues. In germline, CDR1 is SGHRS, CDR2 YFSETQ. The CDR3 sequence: CASSSGGTSGGATDTQYF. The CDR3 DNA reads TGCGCCAGCAGCTCCGGAGGGACTAGCGGGGGGGCTACAGATACGCAGTATTTT.

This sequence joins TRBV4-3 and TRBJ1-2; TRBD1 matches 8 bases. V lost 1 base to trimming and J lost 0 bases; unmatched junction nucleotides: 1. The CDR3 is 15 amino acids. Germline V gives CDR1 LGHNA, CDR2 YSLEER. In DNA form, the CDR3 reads TGCGCCAGCAGCCAAGGGACAGGGACTAACTATGGCTACACCTTC. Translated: CASSQGTGTNYGYTF.

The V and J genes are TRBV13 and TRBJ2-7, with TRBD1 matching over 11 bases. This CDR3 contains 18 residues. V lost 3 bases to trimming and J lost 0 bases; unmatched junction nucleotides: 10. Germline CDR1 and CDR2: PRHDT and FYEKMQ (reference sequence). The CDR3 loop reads CASSLGTGGSLSSYEQYF. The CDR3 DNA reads TGTGCCAGCAGCTTGGGGACAGGGGGATCCTTGAGCTCCTACGAGCAGTACTTC.

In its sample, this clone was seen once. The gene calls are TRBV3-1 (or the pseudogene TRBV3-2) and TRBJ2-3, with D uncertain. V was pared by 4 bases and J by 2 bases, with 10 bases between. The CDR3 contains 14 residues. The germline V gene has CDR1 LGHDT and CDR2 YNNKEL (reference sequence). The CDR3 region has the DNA TGTGCCAGCAGCCCCTTGGGGTCCACAGATACGCAGTATTTT. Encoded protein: CASSPLGSTDTQYF.

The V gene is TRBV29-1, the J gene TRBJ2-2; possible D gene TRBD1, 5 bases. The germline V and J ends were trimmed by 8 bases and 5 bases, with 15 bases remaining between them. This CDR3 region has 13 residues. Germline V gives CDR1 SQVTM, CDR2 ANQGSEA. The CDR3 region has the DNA TGCAGCTCAACCATCTCAGGGACCGGGGAGCTGTTTTTT. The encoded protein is CSSTISGTGELFF.